The rows below give T cell receptor beta chains drawn from one sample of a study of blood T cell repertoires in COVID-19. Method: immunoSEQ multiplex PCR; TCRdb's copy keeps in-frame clones and lacks some. The table includes around 250,000 clones, over 80% detected once. The specimen sequenced was peripheral blood. These receptors all stem from a woman in her forties who had recovered from COVID-19. Both conserved end residues are part of each CDR3. D genes are given only for firm matches.

>TRBD1|TRBV28|TRBJ1-5
CASSLIQGAQPQHF
TGTGCCAGCAGTTTGATTCAGGGGGCCCAGCCCCAGCATTTT
>NA|TRBV27|TRBJ1-1
CASSIDRNTEAFF
TGTGCCAGCAGTATAGACAGGAACACTGAAGCTTTCTTT
>NA|TRBV9|TRBJ1-1
CASSVGPQGTEAFF
TGTGCCAGCAGCGTAGGGCCGCAGGGAACTGAAGCTTTCTTT
>TRBD1|TRBV2|TRBJ1-1
CASSWDRPMNTEAFF
TGTGCCAGCAGTTGGGACAGGCCTATGAACACTGAAGCTTTCTTT
>NA|TRBV19|TRBJ2-4
CASSPRGSAAKNIQYF
TGTGCCAGTAGTCCCCGGGGGAGCGCGGCCAAAAACATTCAGTACTTC
>TRBD1|TRBV7-9|TRBJ2-2
CASSRPGGGWIAGELFF
TGTGCCAGCAGCCGCCCAGGGGGCGGCTGGATCGCCGGGGAGCTGTTTTTT
>NA|TRBV7-9|TRBJ1-1
CASSPQGDNTEAFF
TGTGCCAGCAGCCCACAGGGCGATAACACTGAAGCTTTCTTT
>NA|TRBV12-3/TRBV12-4|TRBJ1-4
CASSSGVSEKLFF
TGTGCCAGCAGTTCAGGGGTCTCTGAAAAACTGTTTTTT
>NA|TRBV6-1|TRBJ1-4
CASSEQGATNEKLFF
TGTGCCAGCAGTGAACAGGGTGCAACTAATGAAAAACTGTTTTTT
>TRBD1|TRBV9|TRBJ2-7
CASSERDSSYEQYF
TGTGCCAGCAGCGAACGGGACAGCTCCTACGAGCAGTACTTC
>TRBD2|TRBV11-2|TRBJ2-3
CASSYTSGATDTQYF
TGTGCCAGCAGCTATACTAGCGGGGCTACAGATACGCAGTATTTT
>NA|TRBV2|TRBJ1-5
CASSPEAGSNQPQHF
TGTGCCAGCAGTCCAGAGGCGGGGAGCAATCAGCCCCAGCATTTT
>TRBD2|TRBV28|TRBJ2-3
CASSSGGAGADTQYF
TGTGCCAGCAGCTCCGGGGGGGCTGGCGCAGATACGCAGTATTTT
>TRBD1|TRBV6-6|TRBJ2-3
CASSIGTGTDTQYF
TGTGCCAGCAGTATCGGGACAGGGACAGATACGCAGTATTTT
>TRBD1|TRBV6-5|TRBJ1-5
CASSHRGTSNQPQHF
TGTGCCAGCAGTCACAGGGGTACGAGCAATCAGCCCCAGCATTTT